This T cell receptor beta chain was captured by sequencing in a study of T-cell reconstitution after alpha-beta-depleted transplantation in children. The CDR3 spans 14 residues. Germline CDR1 SSHAT, CDR2 FNYEAQ (reference sequence). This clonotype was observed many times. Mismatch with germline at one junction end may stem from a read error. During its preparation, the TCRbeta library received unique molecular identifiers. TCRdb redid the calling of the PCR reads with MiXCR, one entry per CDR3 protein. The sample has 380,000 or so distinct CDR3 sequences; 13% are singletons. This clonotype was obtained from a human donor who donated a stem cell graft to a child with Fanconi anemia. The input for sequencing was PBMCs, taken from the stem cell graft. The chain joins TRBV7-7 to TRBJ2-5; TRBD2 agrees at 9 bases. The CDR3: CASSLQTSGETQYF. Written as DNA, the CDR3 is TGTGCTAGCAGCTTGCAGACTAGCGGAGAGACCCAGTACTTC.